This T cell receptor beta chain came from a study of T cells in Graves' hyperthyroidism and ophthalmopathy. Amplified regions were TCR beta CDR3 sequences from RNA transcripts. Researchers ran a first-round RT-PCR on the TCR CDR3 using the HTBI primer set. TCRdb independently ran MiXCR on the multiplex PCR reads; one entry per CDR3 protein. Here the sample spans 300,000 to 450,000 distinct CDR3 sequences, roughly 13% being singletons. The V segment lost 6 bases and the J segment 6 bases; nucleotides outside the gene matches: 11. The CDR3 covers 15 residues. Per the germline V gene, CDR1 is MDHEN and CDR2 is SYDVKM. Participants, patients aged 18 to 65, had newly diagnosed hyperthyroidism with a duration under 2 months. Patients having uncontrolled infection, another autoimmune disease, pregnancy or lactation were not included. This clonotype occurred many times.

This TCR came from a man between 25 and 39 years old with Graves' hyperthyroidism that later progressed to Graves' ophthalmopathy. The chain joins TRBV28 to TRBJ2-1; 7 nucleotides line up with TRBD2. The sample comprised blood. The CDR3 spells CASRTGTTPFNEQFF. CDR3 DNA sequence: TGTGCCAGCAGAACGGGGACTACACCTTTCAATGAGCAGTTCTTC.